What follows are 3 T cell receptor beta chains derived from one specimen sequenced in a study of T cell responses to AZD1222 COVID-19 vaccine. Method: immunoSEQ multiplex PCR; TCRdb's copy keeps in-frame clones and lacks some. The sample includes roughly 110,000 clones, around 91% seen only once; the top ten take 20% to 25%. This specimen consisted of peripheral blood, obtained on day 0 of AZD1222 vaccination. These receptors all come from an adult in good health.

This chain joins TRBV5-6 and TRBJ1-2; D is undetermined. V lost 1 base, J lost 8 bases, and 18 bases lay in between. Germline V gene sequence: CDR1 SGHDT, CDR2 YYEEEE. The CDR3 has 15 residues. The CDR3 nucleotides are TGTGCCAGCAGCTTGACGGTAGGAGGGCTTGGCGGCTACACCTTC. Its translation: CASSLTVGGLGGYTF.

CDR3 protein: CASRLDSIPHSPLHF. The CDR3 region has the DNA TGTGCCAGCAGATTGGACAGCATCCCACATTCACCCCTCCACTTT. J is TRBJ1-6 and V is TRBV6-5; possibly TRBD1 for D (6 bases). Germline V gene data show CDR1 as MNHEY and CDR2 as SVGAGI. V gave up 6 bases and J gave up 8 bases, with 17 bases separating them. This CDR3 region has 15 residues.

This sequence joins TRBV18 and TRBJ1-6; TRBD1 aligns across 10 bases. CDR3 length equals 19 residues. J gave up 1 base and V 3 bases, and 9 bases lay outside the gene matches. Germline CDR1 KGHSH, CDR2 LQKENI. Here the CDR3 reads CASSPFFLDRGSYNSPLHF. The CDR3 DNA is TGTGCCAGCTCACCGTTTTTCCTGGACAGGGGGTCCTATAATTCACCCCTCCACTTT.